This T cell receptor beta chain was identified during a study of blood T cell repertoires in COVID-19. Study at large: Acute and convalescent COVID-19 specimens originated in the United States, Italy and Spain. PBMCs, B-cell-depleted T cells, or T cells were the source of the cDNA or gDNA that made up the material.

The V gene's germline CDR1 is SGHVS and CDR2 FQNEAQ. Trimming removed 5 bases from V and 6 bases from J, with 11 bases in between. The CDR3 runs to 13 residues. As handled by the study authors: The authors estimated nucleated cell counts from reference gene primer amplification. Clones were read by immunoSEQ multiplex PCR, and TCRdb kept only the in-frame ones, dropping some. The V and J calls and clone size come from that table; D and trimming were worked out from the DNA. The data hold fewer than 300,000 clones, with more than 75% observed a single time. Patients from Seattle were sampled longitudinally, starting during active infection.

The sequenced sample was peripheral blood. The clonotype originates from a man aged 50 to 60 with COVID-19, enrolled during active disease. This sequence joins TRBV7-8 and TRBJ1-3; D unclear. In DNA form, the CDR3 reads TGTGCCAGCAGCCAAATACAGAAAAACACCATATATTTT. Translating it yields CASSQIQKNTIYF.